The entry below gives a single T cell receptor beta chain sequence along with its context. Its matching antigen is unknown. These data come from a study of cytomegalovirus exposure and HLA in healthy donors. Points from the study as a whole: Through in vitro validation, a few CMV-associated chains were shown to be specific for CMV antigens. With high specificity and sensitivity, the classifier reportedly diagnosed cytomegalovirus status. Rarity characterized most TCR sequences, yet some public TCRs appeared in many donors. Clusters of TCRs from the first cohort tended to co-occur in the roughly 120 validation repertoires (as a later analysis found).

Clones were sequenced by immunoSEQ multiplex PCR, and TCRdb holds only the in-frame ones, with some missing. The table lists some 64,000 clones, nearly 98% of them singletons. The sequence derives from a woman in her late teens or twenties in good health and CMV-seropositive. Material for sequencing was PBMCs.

CDR3 amino acids: CASKSGGRDEQYF. CDR3 bases: TGTGCCTCCAAATCGGGGGGACGGGACGAGCAGTACTTC. The V call is TRBV2, the J call TRBJ2-7; 7 bases line up with TRBD2. Germline V lookup: CDR1 SNHLY, CDR2 FYNNEI. This CDR3 has 13 amino acids. The trim removed 11 bases at V and 5 bases at J, leaving 12 bases unmatched.